The 6 T cell receptor beta chains presented below share a single source sample, sequenced in a study of control samples from healthy donors and cancer patients. The data were produced by immunoSEQ multiplex PCR, yet TCRdb's version contains in-frame clones alone and is incomplete. This sample has about 84,000 clones, with 90% to 95% found just once. Sequencing used blood. The receptor source for this set is a man younger than 45 in good health.

The chain links TRBV12-5 to TRBJ1-6; D is unclear. Trimming removed 3 bases from V and 0 bases from J, with 6 bases in between. CDR1 is LGHNT and CDR2 is FRNRAP in the germline V gene. The CDR3 sequence is 15 residues long. The CDR3 DNA reads as TGTGCTAGTGGTTTCTACAGCTCCTATAATTCACCCCTCCACTTT. It specifies CASGFYSSYNSPLHF. The complete variable domain, with remaining parts taken from reference TRBV12-5 and TRBJ1-6, reads DARVTQTPRHKVTEMGQEVTMRCQPILGHNTVFWYRQTMMQGLELLAYFRNRAPLDDSGMPKDRFSAEMPDATLATLKIQPSEPRDSAVYFCASGFYSSYNSPLHFGNGTRLTVT.

The chain carries TRBV6-5 and TRBJ2-7; 9 bases agree with TRBD2. The CDR3 runs 15 residues. Germline CDR1 and CDR2: MNHEY and SVGAGI. Trimming took 5 bases from V and 3 from J; bases not matched to a gene: 8. CDR3 residues: CASSPASGEDYEQYF. In nucleotides, the CDR3 is TGTGCCAGCAGTCCTGCTAGCGGGGAGGACTACGAGCAGTACTTC.

This chain joins TRBV7-2 and TRBJ1-2; the D gene is possibly TRBD1 (5 bases). CDR3 length: 13 residues. Germline lookup yields CDR1 SGHTA and CDR2 FQGNSA. The V end was cut by 5 bases, the J end by 0 bases, with 7 bases between. The CDR3 sequence: CASSPDTNYGYTF. The CDR3 nucleotides read TGTGCCAGCAGCCCGGACACTAACTATGGCTACACCTTC.

V gene TRBV6-5 combines with J gene TRBJ1-6; a possible D gene is TRBD1 (6 bases). V was shortened by 4 bases and J by 9 bases, with 7 bases between the two germline ends. CDR1 is MNHEY, CDR2 SVGAGI, per germline. CDR3 length: 12 amino acids. This CDR3 is CASSFRGSPLHF. The CDR3 nucleotides read TGTGCCAGCAGTTTCAGGGGTTCACCCCTCCACTTT.

V usage is TRBV25-1 and J usage is TRBJ1-2, with TRBD1 matching 8 bases. The CDR3 sequence is 14 residues long. Germline lookup yields CDR1 MGHDK and CDR2 SYGVNS. Losses at the gene ends were 3 bases for V and 8 bases for J; bases not matched to a gene: 8. The CDR3 sequence: CASSDPGTGGGYTF. The DNA for the CDR3 is TGTGCCAGCAGTGACCCAGGGACAGGCGGCGGCTACACCTTC.

This chain's CDR3 is CASSAAGGYTEAFF. Here the CDR3 DNA reads TGTGCCAGCAGCGCCGCAGGGGGCTACACTGAAGCTTTCTTT. The chain joins TRBV5-8 to TRBJ1-1; 8 bases are a match to TRBD1. Per the germline V gene, CDR1 is SGHTS and CDR2 is YDEGEE. This CDR3 region has 14 residues. Unmatched junction bases numbered 5, after V lost 4 bases and J lost 3 bases.